The next 29 T cell receptor beta chains were all read from a single sample in a study of T cell responses to AZD1222 COVID-19 vaccine. Clones were sequenced by immunoSEQ multiplex PCR, and TCRdb holds only the in-frame ones, with some missing. The table has around 250,000 clones, over 85% seen once. Sequences were derived from peripheral blood, sampled on day 0 of AZD1222 vaccination. These receptors were obtained from an adult in good health.

The chain joins TRBV6-2 or TRBV6-3 to TRBJ2-5; possibly TRBD2 for D (6 bases). The CDR3 runs to 14 residues. Trimming took off 2 bases at V and 5 bases at J, with 12 bases between the two ends. Germline V gene sequence: CDR1 MNHEY, CDR2 SVGEGT. The CDR3 reads CASSYVPGEETQYF. CDR3 coding DNA: TGTGCCAGCAGTTACGTGCCGGGAGAGGAGACCCAGTACTTC.

A word on this clone: In the same sample, other DNA sequences code for this CDR3. The chain uses TRBV28 and TRBJ2-1; 8 bases are a match to TRBD2. CDR1 MDHEN and CDR2 SYDVKM come from the germline V gene. With 6 bases clipped from V and 1 base from J, the junction kept 5 bases outside the gene matches. CDR3 length: 15 amino acids. The CDR3, as DNA: TGTGCCAGCAGCCGCCGGGGGGGGTCCTACAATGAGCAGTTCTTC. Amino acid sequence: CASSRRGGSYNEQFF.

The chain couples TRBV9 to TRBJ2-7; D may match TRBD1 or TRBD2 (5 bases each). Germline CDR1 SGDLS, CDR2 YYNGEE. The CDR3 length is 14 residues. V dropped 0 bases and J dropped 1 base, with 8 bases sitting between them. DNA of the CDR3: TGTGCCAGCAGCGTAGGGTGGGGGTCCTACGAGCAGTACTTC. Its translation is CASSVGWGSYEQYF. Drawing the rest from reference TRBV9 and TRBJ2-7, the complete variable domain is DSGVTQTPKHLITATGQRVTLRCSPRSGDLSVYWYQQSLDQGLQFLIQYYNGEERAKGNILERFSAQQFPDLHSELNLSSLELGDSALYFCASSVGWGSYEQYFGPGTRLTVT.

This chain connects TRBV10-2 to TRBJ1-6; TRBD1 is a possible D gene (5 bases). Trimming took 0 bases from V and 8 from J, leaving 14 bases between them. Germline CDR1 is WSHSY and CDR2 is SAAADI. CDR3 length: 16 residues. DNA of the CDR3: TGCGCCAGCAGTGAGTCAGGATGGGGGACTTATTCACCCCTCCACTTT. Encoded protein: CASSESGWGTYSPLHF.

This chain joins TRBV7-3 and TRBJ2-1, with 13 positions matching TRBD2. V was clipped by 3 bases and J by 5 bases; unmatched bases: 10. This CDR3 is built from 18 residues. Germline V gives CDR1 SGHTA, CDR2 FQGTGA. The CDR3 reads CASSLYGRGTSGNNEQFF. The CDR3 nucleotides read TGTGCCAGCAGCTTGTACGGCCGCGGGACTAGCGGGAACAATGAGCAGTTCTTC.

This chain connects TRBV5-1 to TRBJ1-2, with 9 positions matching TRBD1. Unmatched junction bases numbered 11, after V lost 4 bases and J lost 4 bases. Germline assignment: CDR1 SGHRS and CDR2 YFSETQ. The CDR3 is 16 amino acids. CDR3 in DNA: TGCGCCAGCAGCCCGAGGACAGGGGCGGTTGGCTATGGCTACACCTTC. Encoded protein: CASSPRTGAVGYGYTF. The complete variable domain, with remaining parts taken from reference TRBV5-1 and TRBJ1-2, reads KAGVTQTPRYLIKTRGQQVTLSCSPISGHRSVSWYQQTPGQGLQFLFEYFSETQRNKGNFPGRFSGRQFSNSRSEMNVSTLELGDSALYLCASSPRTGAVGYGYTFGSGTRLTVV.

The chain couples TRBV5-1 to TRBJ2-3; TRBD2 aligns across 9 bases. This CDR3 comprises 15 residues. V was clipped by 4 bases and J by 4 bases; unmatched bases: 7. The germline V gene encodes CDR1 SGHRS and CDR2 YFSETQ. The CDR3 sequence: CASSPWTSDADTQYF. As DNA, the CDR3 is TGCGCCAGCAGCCCCTGGACTAGCGACGCAGATACGCAGTATTTT.

J is TRBJ2-7 and V is TRBV28, with 9 bases fitting TRBD1. CDR3 length: 13 amino acids. The germline V gene has CDR1 MDHEN and CDR2 SYDVKM. V dropped 6 bases and J dropped 5; count of bases not matched to a gene: 5. This CDR3 reads CASSATGGNEQYF. The DNA for the CDR3 is TGTGCCAGCAGCGCTACAGGGGGCAACGAGCAGTACTTC.

In regard to this clone: One end of the junction varies from germline; a read error may be responsible. The chain uses TRBV6-4 and TRBJ2-3, with D perhaps TRBD1 or TRBD2 (8 bases each). This CDR3 has 24 residues. CDR1 is MRHNA and CDR2 is SNTAGT in the germline V gene. The CDR3 DNA reads as TGTGCCAGCAGGGACTCAACCGGGACAGGCCTAAGGGTAGCGGGGCTCAAGAGGGAAGATACGCAGTATTTT. It encodes CASRDSTGTGLRVAGLKREDTQYF.

This clone occurred once. The chain employs TRBV5-4 and TRBJ2-2; 9 bases line up with TRBD2. With 0 bases clipped from V and 5 bases from J, the junction kept 5 bases outside the gene matches. The CDR3 spans 16 residues. Germline-derived CDR1 and CDR2 are SGHNT and YYREEE (reference sequence). The CDR3: CASSLGGAGGTGELFF. The CDR3 DNA follows: TGTGCCAGCAGCTTGGGTGGCGCGGGGGGGACCGGGGAGCTGTTTTTT.

This clone has only one observation. The V call is TRBV19, the J call TRBJ1-1, with a tentative D call TRBD1 (6 bases). Trimming took 6 bases from V and 4 from J, leaving 12 bases between them. CDR3 length: 13 amino acids. Germline assignment: CDR1 LNHDA and CDR2 SQIVND (reference sequence). CDR3 sequence reads: CASSRGQFTEAFF. The CDR3 coding sequence is TGTGCCAGTAGCCGCGGACAGTTCACTGAAGCTTTCTTT.

The chain recombines TRBV2 with TRBJ1-1; 8 nucleotides line up with TRBD1. Unmatched junction bases numbered 7, after V lost 3 bases and J lost 4 bases. The CDR3 totals 15 residues. CDR1 and CDR2 from the germline V gene are SNHLY and FYNNEI. CDR3 amino acids: CASSEERTGITEAFF. CDR3 nucleotide sequence: TGTGCCAGCAGTGAGGAAAGGACAGGGATCACTGAAGCTTTCTTT.

This chain joins TRBV2 and TRBJ1-5; D remains ambiguous. V lost 4 bases, J lost 6 bases, and 16 bases lay in between. Germline assignment: CDR1 SNHLY and CDR2 FYNNEI. This CDR3 is built from 15 residues. This chain's CDR3 is CASSGEGGYGQPQHF. In nucleotides, the CDR3 is TGTGCCAGCAGTGGGGAAGGAGGGTACGGTCAGCCCCAGCATTTT. The whole variable domain, filled in from reference TRBV2 and TRBJ1-5, reads EPEVTQTPSHQVTQMGQEVILRCVPISNHLYFYWYRQILGQKVEFLVSFYNNEISEKSEIFDDQFSVERPDGSNFTLKIRSTKLEDSAMYFCASSGEGGYGQPQHFGDGTRLSIL.

The genes are TRBV11-3 and TRBJ2-3; a weak D match, TRBD2 (6 bases). The germline gives CDR1 SGHNT, CDR2 YENEEA. V lost 3 bases and J 1 base, leaving 14 bases between the germline ends. There are 16 residues in the CDR3. CDR3 loop: CASSFDGTGGTDTQYF. CDR3 sequence (DNA): TGTGCCAGCAGCTTCGACGGAACGGGGGGCACAGATACGCAGTATTTT.

Regarding this clone: At one end, the junction sequence differs from germline, possibly due to a read error. The rearrangement joins TRBV6-5 to TRBJ1-4, with TRBD1 matching 8 bases. The germline gives CDR1 MNHEY, CDR2 SVGAGI. The CDR3 consists of 12 residues. CDR3 DNA sequence: TGTGCCAGCAGTTACCCCGGACAGGGTGAGATTTTT. Residues: CASSYPGQGEIF.

The J gene is TRBJ2-5, the V gene TRBV19, with 12 bases matching TRBD2. After removal of 7 bases from V and 2 bases from J, the junction contained 8 bases not matched to a gene. Germline V gene data show CDR1 as LNHDA and CDR2 as SQIVND (reference sequence). This CDR3 has 16 residues. DNA of the CDR3: TGTGCCAGTAAGCCTAGCGGGGGGGCCGAGCAAGAGACCCAGTACTTC. Amino acids: CASKPSGGAEQETQYF. The full variable domain, with the rest looked up from reference TRBV19 and TRBJ2-5, is DGGITQSPKYLFRKEGQNVTLSCEQNLNHDAMYWYRQDPGQGLRLIYYSQIVNDFQKGDIAEGYSVSREKKESFPLTVTSAQKNPTAFYLCASKPSGGAEQETQYFGPGTRLLVL.

The chain joins TRBV2 to TRBJ2-3; TRBD2 is a possible D gene (5 bases). V was pared by 10 bases and J by 4 bases, with 15 bases between. The CDR3 has 13 residues. Germline-derived CDR1 and CDR2 are SNHLY and FYNNEI. CDR3: CAISLEVADTQYF. The CDR3 region has the DNA TGTGCCATCTCCTTGGAGGTTGCAGATACGCAGTATTTT.

The chain combines TRBV6-6 with TRBJ1-2; TRBD1 matches 7 bases. CDR1 MNHNY and CDR2 SVGAGI come from the germline V gene (reference sequence). V shed 5 bases, J shed 4 bases, and the junction held 10 bases outside the gene matches. The CDR3 is 15 amino acids. The CDR3 region is CASSPRQGSFYGYTF. The CDR3 nucleotides read TGTGCCAGCAGTCCTAGACAGGGTTCATTCTATGGCTACACCTTC.

The chain is built from TRBV18 and TRBJ2-7; possibly TRBD1 for D (5 bases). In germline, CDR1 is KGHSH, CDR2 LQKENI. V was trimmed by 3 bases and J by 10 bases, leaving 16 bases between them. The CDR3 contains 13 residues. CDR3 coding DNA: TGTGCCAGCTCACCCATTTCACAGGCGGAACAGTACTTC. As protein: CASSPISQAEQYF.

This clone was seen a single time. The CDR3 is CATSDLRRGGDTQYF. CDR3 sequence (DNA): TGTGCCACCAGTGATTTGCGGCGAGGGGGAGATACGCAGTATTTT. The chain has TRBV24-1 and TRBJ2-3, with a possible D match to TRBD1 (6 bases). The V end lost 0 bases, the J end lost 5 bases, and 11 bases lay between the germline ends. CDR1 is KGHDR, CDR2 SFDVKD, per germline. The CDR3 covers 15 residues.

The CDR3 reads CASSFLGGRFSGNTIYF. Written as DNA, the CDR3 is TGCGCCAGCAGCTTCCTGGGGGGCCGATTCTCTGGAAACACCATATATTTT. The V and J genes are TRBV5-1 and TRBJ1-3; tentative D call: TRBD1 (6 bases). Trimming stripped 2 bases from V and 0 bases from J, with 15 bases between. The CDR3 is 17 amino acids. Germline CDR1 reads SGHRS; CDR2 reads YFSETQ.

In DNA, the CDR3 is TGTGCCAGCACAAGAGGGGCAGCTCAAAACCTTTACAATGAGCAGTTCTTC. This sequence encodes CASTRGAAQNLYNEQFF. The chain uses TRBV27 and TRBJ2-1; either TRBD1 or TRBD2 may supply D (5 bases each). V lost 7 bases and J lost 4, with 23 bases in between. CDR3 length equals 17 residues. CDR1 and CDR2 from the germline V gene are MNHEY and SMNVEV (reference sequence).

J is TRBJ1-4 and V is TRBV6-5, with 7 bases identical to TRBD1. This CDR3 is 13 amino acids long. J was trimmed by 7 bases and V by 8 bases; bases with no gene match: 7. In germline, CDR1 is MNHEY, CDR2 SVGAGI. The CDR3 coding sequence is TGTGCCAGCGGGCGGGACAGAACTGAAAAACTGTTTTTT. Its protein product is CASGRDRTEKLFF.

The CDR3 is CASSPADYGYTF. The CDR3 DNA reads as TGTGCCAGCTCACCGGCAGACTATGGCTACACCTTC. The genes are TRBV18 and TRBJ1-2; D remains unclear. CDR1 is KGHSH, CDR2 LQKENI, per germline. V was clipped by 3 bases and J by 3 bases, with 5 bases between them. The CDR3 consists of 12 residues.

The genes are TRBV19 and TRBJ2-7; tentative D call: TRBD1 (6 bases). The CDR3 length is 14 residues. Trimming removed 6 bases from V and 7 bases from J, with 19 bases in between. Germline lookup yields CDR1 LNHDA and CDR2 SQIVND (reference sequence). The CDR3 is CASRMGQGIGEQYF. In nucleotides, the CDR3 is TGTGCCAGTAGAATGGGGCAGGGGATAGGGGAGCAGTACTTC.

The rearrangement joins TRBV28 to TRBJ1-1, with unresolved D. Trimming removed 6 bases at V and 0 bases at J, with 14 bases between. CDR1 and CDR2 from the germline V gene are MDHEN and SYDVKM. The CDR3 is 15 amino acids. CDR3 in DNA: TGTGCCAGCAGCCCCTCGAGTCTCATGAACACTGAAGCTTTCTTT. It translates to CASSPSSLMNTEAFF.

The chain is built from TRBV19 and TRBJ2-1; 8 bases are a match to TRBD1. Trimming cost V 5 bases and J 5 bases; bases outside gene matches: 8. CDR3 length: 15 residues. Germline values: CDR1 LNHDA, CDR2 SQIVND (reference sequence). CDR3 sequence reads: CASSLRTGTHNEQFF. CDR3 bases: TGTGCCAGTAGTCTACGGACAGGGACCCACAATGAGCAGTTCTTC.

V usage is TRBV5-1 and J usage is TRBJ2-7; D call uncertain. The CDR3 totals 15 residues. Trimming left V 4 bases short and J 3 bases short, with 17 bases between. CDR1 SGHRS and CDR2 YFSETQ come from the germline V gene. This CDR3 is CASSVTPALGYEQYF. The CDR3 nucleotides are TGCGCCAGCAGCGTGACGCCAGCCTTGGGCTACGAGCAGTACTTC.

The CDR3 nucleotides read TGCGCCAGCAGCCCCTCTGGGGCCAACGTCCTGACTTTC. This gives the protein CASSPSGANVLTF. V usage is TRBV5-1 and J usage is TRBJ2-6; no definite D call. Germline CDR1 is SGHRS and CDR2 is YFSETQ. This CDR3 is 13 amino acids long. The ends were cut back, 4 bases at V and 0 bases at J, with 2 bases in the middle. The full variable domain, in which reference TRBV5-1 and TRBJ2-6 provide the parts outside the CDR3, is KAGVTQTPRYLIKTRGQQVTLSCSPISGHRSVSWYQQTPGQGLQFLFEYFSETQRNKGNFPGRFSGRQFSNSRSEMNVSTLELGDSALYLCASSPSGANVLTFGAGSRLTVL.